The clone carrying this TCR beta chain was seen many times. Per the germline V gene, CDR1 is SGDLS and CDR2 is YYNGEE. The ends were cut back, 4 bases at V and 8 bases at J, with 16 bases in the middle. There are 14 residues in the CDR3. The data were taken from a study of CD8 T cells in ankylosing spondylitis. In making TCR beta libraries, quantitative 5'-RACE with molecular barcodes was used. TCRdb reprocessed the 5' RACE reads via MiXCR and lists one record per CDR3 protein. The sample carries tens of thousands of distinct CDR3 sequences, 2.5% to 3.5% recorded once. The V call is TRBV9, the J call TRBJ2-1, with D maybe TRBD2 (5 bases). This clonotype was obtained from a male donor with ankylosing spondylitis or in good health (not recorded which). Sequencing was done on a sample of blood, either unsorted or a sorted T cell fraction (not recorded which). For the CDR3, the DNA is TGTGCCAGCAGCCCACAGACGGGATTATATGAGCAGTTCTTC. This gives the protein CASSPQTGLYEQFF.